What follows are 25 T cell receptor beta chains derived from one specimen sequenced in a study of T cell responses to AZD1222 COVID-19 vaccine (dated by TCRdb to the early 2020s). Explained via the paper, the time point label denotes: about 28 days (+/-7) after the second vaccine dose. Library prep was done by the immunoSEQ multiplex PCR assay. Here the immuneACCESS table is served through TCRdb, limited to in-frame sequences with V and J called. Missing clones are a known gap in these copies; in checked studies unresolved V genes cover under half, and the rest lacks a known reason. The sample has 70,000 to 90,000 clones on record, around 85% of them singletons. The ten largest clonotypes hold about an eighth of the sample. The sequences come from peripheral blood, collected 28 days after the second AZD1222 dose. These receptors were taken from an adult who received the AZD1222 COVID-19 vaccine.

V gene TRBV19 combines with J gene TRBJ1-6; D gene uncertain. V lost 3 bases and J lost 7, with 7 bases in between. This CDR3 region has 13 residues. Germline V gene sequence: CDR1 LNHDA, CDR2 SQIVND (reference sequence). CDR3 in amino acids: CASSMRENSPLHF. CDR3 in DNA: TGTGCCAGTAGTATGCGAGAAAATTCACCCCTCCACTTT.

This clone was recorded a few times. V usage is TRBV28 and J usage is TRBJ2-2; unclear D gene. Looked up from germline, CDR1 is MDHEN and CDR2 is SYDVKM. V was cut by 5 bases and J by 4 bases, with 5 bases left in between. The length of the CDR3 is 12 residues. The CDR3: CASSLITGELFF. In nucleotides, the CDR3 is TGTGCCAGCAGTCTAATCACCGGGGAGCTGTTTTTT.

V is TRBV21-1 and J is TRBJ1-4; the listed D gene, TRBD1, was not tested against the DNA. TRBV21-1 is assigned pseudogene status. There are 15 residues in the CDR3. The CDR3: CASSRQGSIGEKLFF. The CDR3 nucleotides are TGTGCCAGCAGTAGACAGGGGTCCATCGGGGAAAAACTGTTTTTT.

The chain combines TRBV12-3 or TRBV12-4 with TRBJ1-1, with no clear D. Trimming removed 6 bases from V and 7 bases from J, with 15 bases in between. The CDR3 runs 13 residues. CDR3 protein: CASRWPHVGEAFF. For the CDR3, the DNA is TGTGCCAGCAGGTGGCCACACGTGGGTGAAGCTTTCTTT.

CDR3 DNA sequence: TGTGCCAGCTCACCACTCGGAAACACTGAAGCTTTCTTT. Amino acids: CASSPLGNTEAFF. The chain carries TRBV18 and TRBJ1-1; D is ambiguous. CDR1 is KGHSH and CDR2 is LQKENI in the germline V gene. CDR3 length: 13 amino acids. Trimming pared 1 base from V and 2 bases from J, leaving 5 bases between. The full variable domain, rest sourced from reference TRBV18 and TRBJ1-1, is NAGVMQNPRHLVRRRGQEARLRCSPMKGHSHVYWYRQLPEEGLKFMVYLQKENIIDESGMPKERFSAEFPKEGPSILRIQQVVRGDSAAYFCASSPLGNTEAFFGQGTRLTVV.

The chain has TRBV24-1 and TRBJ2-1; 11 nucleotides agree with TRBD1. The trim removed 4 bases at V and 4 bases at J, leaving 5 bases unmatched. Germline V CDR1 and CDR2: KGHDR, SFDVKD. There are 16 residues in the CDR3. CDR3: CATSDPGQGAYNEQFF. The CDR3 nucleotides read TGTGCCACCAGTGACCCCGGACAGGGGGCGTACAATGAGCAGTTCTTC.

CDR3 in DNA: TGTGCCAGTAGCCCCGGCGCAAGCTATGGCTACACCTTC. Its translation is CASSPGASYGYTF. The chain employs TRBV19 and TRBJ1-2, with unresolved D. The V gene's germline CDR1 is LNHDA and CDR2 SQIVND (reference sequence). The CDR3 has 13 residues. Trimming removed 6 bases at V and 4 bases at J, with 12 bases between.

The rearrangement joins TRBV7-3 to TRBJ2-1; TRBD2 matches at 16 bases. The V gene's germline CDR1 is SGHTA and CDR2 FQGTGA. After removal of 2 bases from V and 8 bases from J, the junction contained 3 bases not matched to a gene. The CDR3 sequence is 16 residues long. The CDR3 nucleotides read TGTGCCAGCAGCTTAGCGGGGACTAGCGGGAGGGATGAGCAGTTCTTC. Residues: CASSLAGTSGRDEQFF. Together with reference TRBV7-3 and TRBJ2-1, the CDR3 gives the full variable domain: GAGVSQTPSNKVTEKGKYVELRCDPISGHTALYWYRQSLGQGPEFLIYFQGTGAADDSGLPNDRFFAVRPEGSVSTLKIQRTERGDSAVYLCASSLAGTSGRDEQFFGPGTRLTVL.

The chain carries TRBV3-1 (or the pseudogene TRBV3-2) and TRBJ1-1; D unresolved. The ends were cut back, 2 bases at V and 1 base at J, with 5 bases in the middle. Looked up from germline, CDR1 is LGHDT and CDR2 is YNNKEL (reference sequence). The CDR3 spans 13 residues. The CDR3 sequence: CASSQLGNTEAFF. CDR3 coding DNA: TGTGCCAGCAGCCAATTAGGGAACACTGAAGCTTTCTTT.

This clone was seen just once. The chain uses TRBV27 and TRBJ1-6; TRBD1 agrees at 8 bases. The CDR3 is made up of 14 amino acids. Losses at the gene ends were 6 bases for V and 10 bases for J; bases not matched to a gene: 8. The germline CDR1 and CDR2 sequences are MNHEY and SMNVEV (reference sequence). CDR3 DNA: TGTGCCAGCAGCCACGGACAGGGTAACTCACCCCTCCACTTT. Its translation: CASSHGQGNSPLHF.

CDR3 DNA: TGTGCCAGCAGCGTAGCAGCTAGCGGCACAGATACGCAGTATTTT. This sequence encodes CASSVAASGTDTQYF. This chain links TRBV9 with TRBJ2-3; D may be TRBD2 (6 bases). Trimming left V 0 bases short and J 1 base short, with 9 bases between. Germline-derived CDR1 and CDR2 are SGDLS and YYNGEE. The CDR3 totals 15 residues.

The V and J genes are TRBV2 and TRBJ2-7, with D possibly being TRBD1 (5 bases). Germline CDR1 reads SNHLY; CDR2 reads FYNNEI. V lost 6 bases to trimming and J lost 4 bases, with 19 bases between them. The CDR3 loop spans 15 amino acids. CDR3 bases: TGTGCCAGCAGGTTCCCACAGGAGTGGGATTACGAGCAGTACTTC. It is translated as CASRFPQEWDYEQYF. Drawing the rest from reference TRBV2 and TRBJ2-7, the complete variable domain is EPEVTQTPSHQVTQMGQEVILRCVPISNHLYFYWYRQILGQKVEFLVSFYNNEISEKSEIFDDQFSVERPDGSNFTLKIRSTKLEDSAMYFCASRFPQEWDYEQYFGPGTRLTVT.

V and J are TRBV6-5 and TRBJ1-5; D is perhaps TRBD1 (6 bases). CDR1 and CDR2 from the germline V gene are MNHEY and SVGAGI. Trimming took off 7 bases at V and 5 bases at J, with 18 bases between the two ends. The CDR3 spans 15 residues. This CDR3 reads CASIGQSRFYQPQHF. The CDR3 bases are TGTGCCAGCATCGGACAGAGCCGTTTCTATCAGCCCCAGCATTTT.

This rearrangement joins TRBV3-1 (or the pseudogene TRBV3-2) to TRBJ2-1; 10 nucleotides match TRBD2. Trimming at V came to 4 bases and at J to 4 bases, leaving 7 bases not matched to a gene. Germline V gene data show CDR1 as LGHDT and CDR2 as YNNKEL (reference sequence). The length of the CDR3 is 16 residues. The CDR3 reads CASSRGIAGGYNEQFF. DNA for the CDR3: TGTGCCAGCAGCCGGGGCATAGCGGGGGGTTACAATGAGCAGTTCTTC.

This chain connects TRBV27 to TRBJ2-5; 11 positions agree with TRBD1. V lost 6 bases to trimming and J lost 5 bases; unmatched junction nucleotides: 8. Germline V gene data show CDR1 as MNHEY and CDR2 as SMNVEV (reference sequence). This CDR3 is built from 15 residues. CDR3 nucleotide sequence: TGTGCCAGCAGCGGGACAGGGGGATATAGGGAGACCCAGTACTTC. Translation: CASSGTGGYRETQYF.

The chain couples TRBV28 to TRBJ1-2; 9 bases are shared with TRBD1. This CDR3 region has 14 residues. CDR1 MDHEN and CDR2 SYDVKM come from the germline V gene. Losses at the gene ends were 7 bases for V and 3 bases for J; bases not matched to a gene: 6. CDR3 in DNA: TGTGCCAGCATCCCGGGGGACAGGGACTATGGCTACACCTTC. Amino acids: CASIPGDRDYGYTF.

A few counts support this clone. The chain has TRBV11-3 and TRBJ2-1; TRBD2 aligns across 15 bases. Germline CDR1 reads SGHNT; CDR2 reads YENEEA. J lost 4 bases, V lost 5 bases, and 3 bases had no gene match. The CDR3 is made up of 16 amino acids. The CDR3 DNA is TGTGCCAGCAGCAGGACTAGCGGGGGGGCATACAATGAGCAGTTCTTC. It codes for CASSRTSGGAYNEQFF.

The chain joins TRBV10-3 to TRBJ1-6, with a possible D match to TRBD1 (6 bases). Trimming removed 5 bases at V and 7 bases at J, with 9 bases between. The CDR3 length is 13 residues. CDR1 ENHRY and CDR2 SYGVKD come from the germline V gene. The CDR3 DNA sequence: TGTGCCATCAGTCAGAGGGGGAATTCACCCCTCCACTTT. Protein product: CAISQRGNSPLHF.

CDR3 in DNA: TGTGCCAGCAGCTCCGAACTTTCAGGGGTAGCTTTCTTT. Its translation is CASSSELSGVAFF. V and J are TRBV6-5 and TRBJ1-1; D might be TRBD1 (6 bases). Trimming cost V 6 bases and J 10 bases, with 18 bases left between them. This CDR3 comprises 13 residues. Germline V gene data show CDR1 as MNHEY and CDR2 as SVGAGI.

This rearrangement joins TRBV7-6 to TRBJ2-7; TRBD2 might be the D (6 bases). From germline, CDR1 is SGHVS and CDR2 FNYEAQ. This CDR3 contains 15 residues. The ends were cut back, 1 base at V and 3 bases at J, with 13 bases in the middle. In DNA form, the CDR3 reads TGTGCCAGCAGCTTAGAGAGCGGGTTGCACTACGAGCAGTACTTC. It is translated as CASSLESGLHYEQYF.

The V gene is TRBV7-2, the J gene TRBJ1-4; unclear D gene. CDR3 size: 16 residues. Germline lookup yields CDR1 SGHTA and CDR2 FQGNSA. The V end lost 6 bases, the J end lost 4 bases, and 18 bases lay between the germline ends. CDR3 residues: CASSYYPGVGNEKLFF. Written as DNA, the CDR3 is TGTGCCAGCAGTTATTACCCCGGGGTTGGTAATGAAAAACTGTTTTTT.

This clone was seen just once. The DNA of the CDR3 is TGTGCCAGTAGTCCATCAGGGATCGAGCAGTACTTC. This sequence encodes CASSPSGIEQYF. This chain links TRBV19 with TRBJ2-7; D is perhaps TRBD1 (5 bases). The CDR3 is made up of 12 amino acids. With 5 bases removed from V and 6 bases from J, the gap between germline ends came to 11 bases. Germline V gene lookup returns CDR1 LNHDA and CDR2 SQIVND (reference sequence).

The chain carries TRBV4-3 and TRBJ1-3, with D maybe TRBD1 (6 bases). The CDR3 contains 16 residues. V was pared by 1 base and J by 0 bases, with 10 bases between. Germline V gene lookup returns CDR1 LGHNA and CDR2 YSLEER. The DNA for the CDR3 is TGCGCCAGCAGCCAAGCGGCCAGGGGCTCTGGAAACACCATATATTTT. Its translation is CASSQAARGSGNTIYF.

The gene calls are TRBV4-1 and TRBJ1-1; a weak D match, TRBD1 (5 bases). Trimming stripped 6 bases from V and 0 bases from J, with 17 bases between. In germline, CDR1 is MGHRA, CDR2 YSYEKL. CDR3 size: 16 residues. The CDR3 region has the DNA TGCGCCAGCAGGTCCAGGGAGTCCGGGATGAACACTGAAGCTTTCTTT. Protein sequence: CASRSRESGMNTEAFF.

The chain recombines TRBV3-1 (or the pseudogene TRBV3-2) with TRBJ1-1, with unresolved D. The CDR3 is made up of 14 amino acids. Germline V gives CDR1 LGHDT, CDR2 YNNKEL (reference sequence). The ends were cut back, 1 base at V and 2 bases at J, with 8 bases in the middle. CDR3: CASSQGAANTEAFF. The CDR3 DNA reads TGTGCCAGCAGCCAAGGGGCAGCCAACACTGAAGCTTTCTTT.